The sample holds a few counts of the clone carrying this T cell receptor (beta chain). Its cognate antigen is unknown. Time point in this sample: persistent/refractory GD, antithyroid drugs over 5 years with positive TRAb. Extracted PBMC RNA gave rise to the TCR library. Arm-PCR of CDR3 regions with iRepertoire HTBI primers generated TCR beta libraries. TCRdb recomputed calls from the multiplex PCR reads with MiXCR, one row per CDR3 protein. The data contain hundreds of thousands of distinct CDR3 sequences, about 20% of them singletons. Germline CDR1 reads SEHNR; CDR2 reads FQNEAQ (reference sequence). The CDR3 is 14 residues long. Trimming took off 4 bases at V and 5 bases at J, with 14 bases between the two ends. The sample comes from a study of regulatory T cells in long-lasting Graves disease. Across the whole study: Those with persistent Graves' disease had received antithyroid drugs for over 5 years with positive TSH receptor antibodies.

Whole-study results and caveats: Persistent Graves' patients showed less TCR diversity than newly diagnosed ones. New patients shared roughly 960 public clonotypes, and persistent patients shared more, with under 3,000.

The sequences come from peripheral blood mononuclear cells (PBMCs), collected when the disease was refractory, from a patient treated with antithyroid drugs. The sequence derives from a female donor with Graves disease. This rearrangement joins TRBV7-9 to TRBJ1-2; no clear D gene. This CDR3 is CASSSPRGLYGYTF. CDR3 DNA sequence: TGTGCCAGCAGCTCCCCTCGAGGGTTATATGGCTACACCTTC.